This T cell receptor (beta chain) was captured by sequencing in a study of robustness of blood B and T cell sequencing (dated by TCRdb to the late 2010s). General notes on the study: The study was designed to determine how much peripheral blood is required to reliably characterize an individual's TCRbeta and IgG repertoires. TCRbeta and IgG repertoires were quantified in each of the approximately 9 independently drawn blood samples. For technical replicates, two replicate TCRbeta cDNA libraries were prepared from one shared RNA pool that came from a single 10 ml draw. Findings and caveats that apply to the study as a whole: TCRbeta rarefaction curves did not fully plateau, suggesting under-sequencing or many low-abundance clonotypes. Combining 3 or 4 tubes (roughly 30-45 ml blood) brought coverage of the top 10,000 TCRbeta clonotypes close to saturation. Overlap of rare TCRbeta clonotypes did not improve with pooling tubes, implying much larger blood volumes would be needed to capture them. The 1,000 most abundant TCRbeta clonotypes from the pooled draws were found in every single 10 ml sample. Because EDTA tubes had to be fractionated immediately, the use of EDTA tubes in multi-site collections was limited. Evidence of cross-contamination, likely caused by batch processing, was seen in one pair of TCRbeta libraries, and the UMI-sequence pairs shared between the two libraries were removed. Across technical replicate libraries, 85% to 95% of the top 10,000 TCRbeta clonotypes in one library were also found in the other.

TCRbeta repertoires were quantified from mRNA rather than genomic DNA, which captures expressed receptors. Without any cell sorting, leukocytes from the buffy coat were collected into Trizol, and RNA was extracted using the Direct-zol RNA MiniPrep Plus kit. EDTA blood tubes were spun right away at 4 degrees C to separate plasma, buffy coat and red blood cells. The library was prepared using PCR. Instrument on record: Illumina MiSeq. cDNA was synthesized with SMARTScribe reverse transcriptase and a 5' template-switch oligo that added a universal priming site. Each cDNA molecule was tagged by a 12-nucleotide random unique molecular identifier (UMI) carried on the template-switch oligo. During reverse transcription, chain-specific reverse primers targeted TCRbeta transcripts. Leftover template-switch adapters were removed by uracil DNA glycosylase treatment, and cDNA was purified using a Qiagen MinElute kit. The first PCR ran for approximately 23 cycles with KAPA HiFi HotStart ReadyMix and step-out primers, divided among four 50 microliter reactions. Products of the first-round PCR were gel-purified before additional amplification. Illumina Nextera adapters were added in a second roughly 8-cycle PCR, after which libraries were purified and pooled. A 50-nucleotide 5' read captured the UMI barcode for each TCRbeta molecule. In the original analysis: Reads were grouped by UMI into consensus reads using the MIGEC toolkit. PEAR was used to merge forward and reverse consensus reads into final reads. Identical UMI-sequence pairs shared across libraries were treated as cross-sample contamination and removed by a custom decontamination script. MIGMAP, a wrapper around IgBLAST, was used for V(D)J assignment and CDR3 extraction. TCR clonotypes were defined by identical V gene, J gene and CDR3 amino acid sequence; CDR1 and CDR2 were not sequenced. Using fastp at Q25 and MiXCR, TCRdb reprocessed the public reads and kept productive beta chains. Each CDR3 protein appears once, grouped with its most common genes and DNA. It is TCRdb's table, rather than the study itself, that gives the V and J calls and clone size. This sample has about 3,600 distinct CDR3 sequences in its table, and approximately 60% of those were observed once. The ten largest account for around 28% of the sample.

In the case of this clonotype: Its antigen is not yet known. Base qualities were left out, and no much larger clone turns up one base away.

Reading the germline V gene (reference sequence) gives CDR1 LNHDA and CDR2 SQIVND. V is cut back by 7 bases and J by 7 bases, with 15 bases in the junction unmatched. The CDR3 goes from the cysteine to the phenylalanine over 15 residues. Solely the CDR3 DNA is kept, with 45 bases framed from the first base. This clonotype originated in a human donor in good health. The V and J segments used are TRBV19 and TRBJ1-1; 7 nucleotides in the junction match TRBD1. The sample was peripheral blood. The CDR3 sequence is CASTPGEQGRFEAFF. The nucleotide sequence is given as TGTGCCAGTACCCCGGGGGAACAGGGGAGATTTGAAGCTTTCTTT.